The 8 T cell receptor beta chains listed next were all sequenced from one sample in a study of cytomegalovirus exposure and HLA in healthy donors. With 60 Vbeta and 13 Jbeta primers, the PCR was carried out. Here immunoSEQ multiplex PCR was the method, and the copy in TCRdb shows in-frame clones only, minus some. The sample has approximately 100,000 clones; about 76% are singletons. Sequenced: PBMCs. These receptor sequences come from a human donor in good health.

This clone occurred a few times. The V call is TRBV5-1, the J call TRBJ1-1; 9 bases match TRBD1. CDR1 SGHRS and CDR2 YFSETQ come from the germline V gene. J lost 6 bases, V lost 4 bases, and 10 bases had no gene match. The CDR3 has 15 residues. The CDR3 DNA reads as TGCGCCAGCAGCCCGGGGACAGGGATTATGGCTGAAGCTTTCTTT. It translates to CASSPGTGIMAEAFF. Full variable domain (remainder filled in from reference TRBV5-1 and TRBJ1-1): KAGVTQTPRYLIKTRGQQVTLSCSPISGHRSVSWYQQTPGQGLQFLFEYFSETQRNKGNFPGRFSGRQFSNSRSEMNVSTLELGDSALYLCASSPGTGIMAEAFFGQGTRLTVV.

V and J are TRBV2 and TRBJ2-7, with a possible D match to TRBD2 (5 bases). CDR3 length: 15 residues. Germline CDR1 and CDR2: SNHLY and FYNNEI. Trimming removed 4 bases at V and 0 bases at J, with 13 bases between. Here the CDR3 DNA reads TGTGCCAGCAGTGTCGGCCGGGGTGGCTCCTACGAGCAGTACTTC. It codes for CASSVGRGGSYEQYF.

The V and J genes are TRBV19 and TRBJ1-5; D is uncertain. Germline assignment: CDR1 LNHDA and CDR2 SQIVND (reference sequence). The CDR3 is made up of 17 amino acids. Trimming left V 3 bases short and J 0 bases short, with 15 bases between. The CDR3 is CASSILYQTTSNQPQHF. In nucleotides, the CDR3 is TGTGCCAGTAGTATCCTATATCAGACAACTAGCAATCAGCCCCAGCATTTT. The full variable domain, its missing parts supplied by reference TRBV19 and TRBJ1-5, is DGGITQSPKYLFRKEGQNVTLSCEQNLNHDAMYWYRQDPGQGLRLIYYSQIVNDFQKGDIAEGYSVSREKKESFPLTVTSAQKNPTAFYLCASSILYQTTSNQPQHFGDGTRLSIL.

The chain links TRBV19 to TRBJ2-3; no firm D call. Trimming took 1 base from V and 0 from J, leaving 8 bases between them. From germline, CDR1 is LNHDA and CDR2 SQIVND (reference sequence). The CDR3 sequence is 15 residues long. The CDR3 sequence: CASSIGATSTDTQYF. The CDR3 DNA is TGTGCCAGTAGTATAGGGGCCACTAGCACAGATACGCAGTATTTT.

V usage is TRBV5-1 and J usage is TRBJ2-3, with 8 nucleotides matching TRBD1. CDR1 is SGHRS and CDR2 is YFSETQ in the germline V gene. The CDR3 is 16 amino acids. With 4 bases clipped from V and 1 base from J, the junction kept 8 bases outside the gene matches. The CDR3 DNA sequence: TGCGCCAGCAGCCGGGGACAGGTCCTTGGCACAGATACGCAGTATTTT. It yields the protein CASSRGQVLGTDTQYF.

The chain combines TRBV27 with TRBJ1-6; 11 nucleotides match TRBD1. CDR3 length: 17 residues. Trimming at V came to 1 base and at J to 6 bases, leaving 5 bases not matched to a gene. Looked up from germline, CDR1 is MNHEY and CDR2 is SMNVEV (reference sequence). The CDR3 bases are TGTGCCAGCAGTTTATTAGGGGGACAGGGGGGTAATTCACCCCTCCACTTT. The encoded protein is CASSLLGGQGGNSPLHF.

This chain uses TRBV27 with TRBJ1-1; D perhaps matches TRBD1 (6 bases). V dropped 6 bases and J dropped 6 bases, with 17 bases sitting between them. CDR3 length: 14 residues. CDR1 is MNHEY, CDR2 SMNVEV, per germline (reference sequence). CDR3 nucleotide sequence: TGTGCCAGCAGACAACAGGGTTTGTCGGCTGAAGCTTTCTTT. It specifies CASRQQGLSAEAFF.

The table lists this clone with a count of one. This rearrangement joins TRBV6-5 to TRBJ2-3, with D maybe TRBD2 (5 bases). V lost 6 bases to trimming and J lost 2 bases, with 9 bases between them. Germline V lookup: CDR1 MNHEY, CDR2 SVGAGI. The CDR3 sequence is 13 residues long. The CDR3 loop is CASRLGFTDTQYF. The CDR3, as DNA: TGTGCCAGCAGACTAGGGTTCACAGATACGCAGTATTTT.